Shown below are 20 T cell receptor beta chains from a single sample sequenced in a study of human T cells and chemical hapten exposure. TCRdb recomputed calls from the RACE reads with MiXCR, one row per CDR3 protein. The repertoire holds some 170,000 distinct CDR3 sequences, around a quarter seen once, with 2.1% in the top ten. Stated time point: patch test 3, about 24 weeks after DPC sensitization. Treatment defined: therapeutic diphenylcyclopropenone sensitization with weekly scalp DPC. Sequencing used whole blood, obtained in connection with sensitization to the hapten diphenylcyclopropenone (DPC). The receptors here all came from a woman under 30 with alopecia areata. Some clones in this sample may be carry-over from other donors' samples.

This clonotype was observed a few times. The gene calls are TRBV4-2 and TRBJ1-5; D unresolved. Germline values: CDR1 LGHNA, CDR2 YNFKEQ. Trimming removed 0 bases at V and 0 bases at J, with 3 bases between. This CDR3 is 14 amino acids long. CDR3 nucleotides: TGTGCCAGCAGCCAAGAGCATAGCAATCAGCCCCAGCATTTT. Amino acids: CASSQEHSNQPQHF.

This clonotype was counted between two and nine times. The chain has TRBV28 and TRBJ2-1; 7 nucleotides match TRBD2. J gave up 7 bases and V 1 base, and 4 bases lay outside the gene matches. The CDR3 runs to 14 residues. The germline gives CDR1 MDHEN, CDR2 SYDVKM. The CDR3 spells CASSLSAGRNEQFF. The CDR3 DNA reads as TGTGCCAGCAGTTTATCAGCGGGAAGGAATGAGCAGTTCTTC.

The chain is built from TRBV7-2 and TRBJ1-2; 7 bases match TRBD1. CDR1 SGHTA and CDR2 FQGNSA come from the germline V gene. J lost 3 bases, V lost 3 bases, and 7 bases had no gene match. CDR3 size: 15 residues. The CDR3 loop is CASSFRQGPYYGYTF. CDR3 bases: TGTGCCAGCAGCTTCAGACAGGGCCCTTACTATGGCTACACCTTC.

The chain links TRBV4-2 to TRBJ1-6; 8 bases are shared with TRBD1. V was pared by 4 bases and J by 9 bases, with 8 bases of the junction left unmatched. This CDR3 comprises 15 residues. CDR1 LGHNA and CDR2 YNFKEQ come from the germline V gene. The CDR3 here is CASSRERQGSSPLHF. The CDR3 nucleotides read TGTGCCAGCAGCCGGGAGAGACAGGGGAGTTCACCCCTCCACTTT.

This clonotype was seen a few times. The chain couples TRBV6-4 to TRBJ2-3, with D possibly being TRBD2 (6 bases). V dropped 6 bases and J dropped 10 bases, with 17 bases sitting between them. The CDR3 is 13 amino acids. Per germline, CDR1 MRHNA and CDR2 SNTAGT. The CDR3 is CASSKDYADAQYF. The CDR3 DNA is TGTGCCAGCAGCAAGGACTACGCTGATGCGCAGTATTTT.

V and J are TRBV4-3 and TRBJ1-5; no clear D. CDR1 is LGHNA and CDR2 is YSLEER in the germline V gene. The CDR3 length is 13 residues. V was pared by 1 base and J by 6 bases, with 7 bases between. DNA for the CDR3: TGCGCCAGCAGCCAAGGGCTGGGTCAGCCCCAGCATTTT. The encoded protein is CASSQGLGQPQHF.

A few counts support this clonotype. The CDR3 nucleotides are TGCAGCGTCTTGACAGGGAGCTCCTACGAGCAGTACTTC. It codes for CSVLTGSSYEQYF. The chain combines TRBV29-1 with TRBJ2-7; the match to TRBD1 covers 7 bases. Trimming removed 6 bases from V and 0 bases from J; junction bases left unmatched: 5. CDR3 length: 13 residues. Germline V gene sequence: CDR1 SQVTM, CDR2 ANQGSEA.

This clonotype was detected a few times. V usage is TRBV29-1 and J usage is TRBJ1-2, with unresolved D. CDR3 length: 13 amino acids. The V gene lost 6 bases and the J gene lost 4 bases, with 15 bases spanning the gap. Germline assignment: CDR1 SQVTM and CDR2 ANQGSEA. The CDR3 sequence: CSVATTRSYGYTF. The CDR3 nucleotides read TGCAGCGTCGCAACAACAAGAAGCTATGGCTACACCTTC.

The J gene is TRBJ1-5, the V gene TRBV15; D unclear. Trimming left V 1 base short and J 8 bases short, with 6 bases between. The CDR3 length is 12 residues. CDR1 is LNHNV and CDR2 is YYDKDF in the germline V gene (reference sequence). In nucleotides, the CDR3 is TGTGCCACCAGCAGAGTATACGAGCCCCAGCATTTT. It is translated as CATSRVYEPQHF.

Many counts were recorded for this clonotype. The gene calls are TRBV7-2 and TRBJ2-2; a possible D gene is TRBD2 (6 bases). V was trimmed by 1 base and J by 5 bases, leaving 14 bases between them. This CDR3 has 16 amino acids. The germline gives CDR1 SGHTA, CDR2 FQGNSA. Here the CDR3 DNA reads TGTGCCAGCAGCTTAGACGGCGGGGTTAAGACCGGGGAGCTGTTTTTT. It specifies CASSLDGGVKTGELFF.

A few counts support this clonotype. The J gene is TRBJ2-7, the V gene TRBV27; D may be TRBD1 (7 bases). V was cut by 5 bases and J by 2 bases, with 13 bases left in between. CDR1 MNHEY and CDR2 SMNVEV come from the germline V gene (reference sequence). The CDR3 totals 14 residues. For the CDR3, the DNA is TGTGCCAGCAGTCTCAGGGGGGAGGCCTACGAGCAGTACTTC. Protein product: CASSLRGEAYEQYF.

This chain joins TRBV29-1 and TRBJ1-4, with 9 bases aligning to TRBD1. Germline V lookup: CDR1 SQVTM, CDR2 ANQGSEA. The V segment lost 3 bases and the J segment 7 bases; nucleotides outside the gene matches: 6. The length of the CDR3 is 14 residues. CDR3 sequence: CSVEEGQGSEKLFF. DNA for the CDR3: TGCAGCGTTGAGGAGGGACAGGGAAGTGAAAAACTGTTTTTT. Drawing the rest from reference TRBV29-1 and TRBJ1-4, the complete variable domain is SAVISQKPSRDICQRGTSLTIQCQVDSQVTMMFWYRQQPGQSLTLIATANQGSEATYESGFVIDKFPISRPNLTFSTLTVSNMSPEDSSIYLCSVEEGQGSEKLFFGSGTQLSVL.

The chain employs TRBV29-1 and TRBJ1-4, with a possible D match to TRBD1 (6 bases). Germline CDR1 and CDR2: SQVTM and ANQGSEA. This CDR3 region has 12 residues. V was shortened by 7 bases and J by 6 bases, with 12 bases between the two germline ends. The CDR3 spells CSGRGGDEKLFF. CDR3 DNA sequence: TGCAGCGGCAGGGGAGGTGATGAAAAACTGTTTTTT.

There are a few counts of this clonotype. This sequence joins TRBV5-1 and TRBJ1-3, with unresolved D. The CDR3 sequence is 16 residues long. Germline CDR1 is SGHRS and CDR2 is YFSETQ. V was trimmed by 0 bases and J by 0 bases, leaving 10 bases between them. CDR3 coding DNA: TGCGCCAGCAGCTTGGGGGTCACCAACTCTGGAAACACCATATATTTT. It specifies CASSLGVTNSGNTIYF. Full variable domain (remainder filled in from reference TRBV5-1 and TRBJ1-3): KAGVTQTPRYLIKTRGQQVTLSCSPISGHRSVSWYQQTPGQGLQFLFEYFSETQRNKGNFPGRFSGRQFSNSRSEMNVSTLELGDSALYLCASSLGVTNSGNTIYFGEGSWLTVV.

The chain has TRBV4-1 and TRBJ2-1, with D hard to call. The V and J ends lost 0 bases and 7 bases respectively, with 10 bases between them. CDR3 length: 14 amino acids. Germline values: CDR1 MGHRA, CDR2 YSYEKL. The CDR3 here is CASSQDPSRNEQFF. CDR3 nucleotide sequence: TGCGCCAGCAGCCAAGATCCGTCTAGGAATGAGCAGTTCTTC.

This clonotype turned up a few times. The J gene is TRBJ2-7, the V gene TRBV20-1, with 7 bases identical to TRBD1. This CDR3 has 13 residues. V lost 2 bases, J lost 3 bases, and 4 bases stayed unmatched. Germline assignment: CDR1 DFQATT and CDR2 SNEGSKA (reference sequence). CDR3 sequence: CSARINRGYEQYF. CDR3 DNA: TGCAGTGCTAGAATTAACAGGGGCTACGAGCAGTACTTC.

The chain uses TRBV4-1 and TRBJ1-6; D call uncertain. The CDR3 contains 14 residues. V was pared by 6 bases and J by 9 bases, with 15 bases between. Per the germline V gene, CDR1 is MGHRA and CDR2 is YSYEKL. In nucleotides, the CDR3 is TGCGCCAGCAGTCCAGCCCCCGCGAGTTCACCCCTCCACTTT. Amino acids: CASSPAPASSPLHF.

The CDR3 loop is CASAGAPPSLTQYF. CDR3 nucleotide sequence: TGTGCCAGCGCAGGGGCCCCCCCAAGTTTGACCCAGTACTTC. The chain employs TRBV7-9 and TRBJ2-5, with D maybe TRBD1 (6 bases). The V gene's germline CDR1 is SEHNR and CDR2 FQNEAQ (reference sequence). The ends were cut back, 8 bases at V and 7 bases at J, with 20 bases in the middle. CDR3 length: 14 residues.

This CDR3 reads CASSPSAKPYEQYF. The CDR3 coding sequence is TGTGCCAGCTCACCATCCGCAAAACCCTACGAGCAGTACTTC. The rearrangement links TRBV18 to TRBJ2-7; D is unresolved. This CDR3 is 14 amino acids long. In germline, CDR1 is KGHSH, CDR2 LQKENI. Trimming cost V 2 bases and J 2 bases, with 10 bases left between them.

The chain links TRBV9 to TRBJ2-2, with no clear D. This CDR3 is 13 amino acids long. V lost 2 bases, J lost 7 bases, and 9 bases lay in between. Germline assignment: CDR1 SGDLS and CDR2 YYNGEE. The CDR3 DNA sequence: TGTGCCAGCAGCGTGGTTCAGCACGGGGAGCTGTTTTTT. It yields the protein CASSVVQHGELFF.